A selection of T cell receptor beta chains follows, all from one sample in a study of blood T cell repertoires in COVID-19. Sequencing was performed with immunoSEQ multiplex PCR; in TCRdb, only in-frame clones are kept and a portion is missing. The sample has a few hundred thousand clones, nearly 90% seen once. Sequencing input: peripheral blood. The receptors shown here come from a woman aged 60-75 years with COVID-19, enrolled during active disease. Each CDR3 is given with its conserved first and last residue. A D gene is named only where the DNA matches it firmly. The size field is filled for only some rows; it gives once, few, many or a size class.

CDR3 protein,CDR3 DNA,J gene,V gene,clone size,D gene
CASSKGQFSGNTIYF,TGTGCCAGTAGTAAGGGACAGTTCTCTGGAAACACCATATATTTT,TRBJ1-3,TRBV19,-,TRBD1
CASSEGRYEQYF,TGTGCCAGCAGCGAAGGGAGGTACGAGCAGTACTTC,TRBJ2-7,TRBV6-1,few,-
CASSQETGGATDTQYF,TGTGCCAGCAGCCAAGAAACAGGGGGCGCTACAGATACGCAGTATTTT,TRBJ2-3,TRBV3-1/TRBV3-2,-,TRBD1
CASSGTANEKLFF,TGTGCCAGCAGCGGGACAGCTAATGAAAAACTGTTTTTT,TRBJ1-4,TRBV3-1/TRBV3-2,-,TRBD1
CASSPDRGRQPQHF,TGTGCCAGCAGCCCCGACAGGGGAAGGCAGCCCCAGCATTTT,TRBJ1-5,TRBV5-5,few,TRBD1
CSVSPTGGIHGYTF,TGCAGCGTTTCCCCGACAGGGGGCATACATGGCTACACCTTC,TRBJ1-2,TRBV29-1,-,TRBD1
CASSESTGGYGYTF,TGTGCCAGCAGTGAATCGACAGGGGGCTATGGCTACACCTTC,TRBJ1-2,TRBV6-1,few,TRBD1
CASSKDRDYGYTF,TGTGCCAGCTCCAAGGACAGGGACTATGGCTACACCTTC,TRBJ1-2,TRBV18,-,TRBD1
CASSLTGDYGYTF,TGTGCCAGCAGCTTAACAGGGGACTATGGCTACACCTTC,TRBJ1-2,TRBV7-2,-,TRBD1
CASTSSVTGAEQYF,TGTGCCAGCACCTCGTCTGTTACGGGAGCTGAGCAGTACTTC,TRBJ2-7,TRBV5-8,-,-
CASSRTATNEKLFF,TGCGCCAGCAGCCGGACAGCAACTAATGAAAAACTGTTTTTT,TRBJ1-4,TRBV5-1,-,-
CASSLVAGPTNYGYTF,TGTGCCAGCAGCTTAGTTGCGGGACCCACTAACTATGGCTACACCTTC,TRBJ1-2,TRBV7-8,few,-
CASSVGLRTGTNYGYTF,TGTGCCAGCAGCGTAGGTTTGCGGACAGGGACTAACTATGGCTACACCTTC,TRBJ1-2,TRBV9,-,TRBD1
CASSLLAGGHHEELFF,TGTGCCAGCAGCCTACTAGCGGGGGGGCATCATGAGGAGCTGTTTTTT,TRBJ2-2,TRBV7-9,-,TRBD2
CASGLAGAYYNEQFF,TGTGCCAGCGGACTAGCGGGGGCCTACTACAATGAGCAGTTCTTC,TRBJ2-1,TRBV6-5,-,TRBD2
CASSPTAGAYEQYF,TGCGCCAGCAGCCCCACCGCGGGCGCCTACGAGCAGTACTTC,TRBJ2-7,TRBV5-1,-,-
CASTYLGRSETQYF,TGTGCCAGCACTTACCTCGGGAGGAGTGAGACCCAGTACTTC,TRBJ2-5,TRBV5-6,-,TRBD2
CASSKWTGAQNTGELFF,TGTGCCAGCAGCAAATGGACAGGGGCGCAGAACACCGGGGAGCTGTTTTTT,TRBJ2-2,TRBV7-9,-,TRBD1
CASSQRPTDTQYF,TGTGCCAGCAGTCAGCGACCAACAGATACGCAGTATTTT,TRBJ2-3,TRBV6-2/TRBV6-3,-,-
CASSLIAGGAGTEAFF,TGTGCCAGCAGTTTGATCGCAGGGGGCGCGGGCACTGAAGCTTTCTTT,TRBJ1-1,TRBV27,-,TRBD1
CASSLNREDEQFF,TGTGCCAGCAGTCTTAACAGGGAAGATGAGCAGTTCTTC,TRBJ2-1,TRBV2,-,-
CAWSGGQAVGYTF,TGTGCCTGGAGTGGCGGACAGGCGGTGGGCTACACCTTC,TRBJ1-2,TRBV30,-,TRBD1
CASSLVGQPQHF,TGTGCCAGCAGTTTAGTCGGTCAGCCCCAGCATTTT,TRBJ1-5,TRBV27,once,-
CASSSPSTGELFF,TGTGCCAGCAGCTCCCCGTCCACCGGGGAGCTGTTTTTT,TRBJ2-2,TRBV7-3,-,-
CASLPGGNTEAFF,TGTGCCAGCCTTCCAGGAGGGAACACTGAAGCTTTCTTT,TRBJ1-1,TRBV11-2,-,-
CASSLGQGIGNQPQHF,TGTGCCAGCAGCTTGGGACAGGGCATTGGCAATCAGCCCCAGCATTTT,TRBJ1-5,TRBV5-5,once,TRBD1
CASRRTGYNEQFF,TGTGCCAGCAGGCGGACAGGATACAATGAGCAGTTCTTC,TRBJ2-1,TRBV6-5,-,TRBD1
CASDPRGASGTDTQYF,TGTGCCAGCGACCCCCGGGGGGCGTCTGGCACAGATACGCAGTATTTT,TRBJ2-3,TRBV18,-,-
CASSPGTAQETQYF,TGTGCTAGCAGCCCTGGGACAGCCCAAGAGACCCAGTACTTC,TRBJ2-5,TRBV7-7,-,TRBD1
CAWSRDRGGETQYF,TGTGCCTGGAGTCGGGACCGGGGGGGAGAGACCCAGTACTTC,TRBJ2-5,TRBV30,-,TRBD2
CASSLGRTGGTDTQYF,TGCGCCAGCAGCTTGGGAAGGACAGGGGGCACAGATACGCAGTATTTT,TRBJ2-3,TRBV5-1,-,TRBD1
CASSQGTRASTDTQYF,TGCGCCAGCAGCCAAGGTACCCGAGCTAGCACAGATACGCAGTATTTT,TRBJ2-3,TRBV4-3,-,-
CASSIRTGATNEKLFF,TGTGCCAGCAGCATCCGGACAGGTGCAACTAATGAAAAACTGTTTTTT,TRBJ1-4,TRBV4-2,-,TRBD1
CASSYSGRREGFYEQYF,TGTGCCAGCAGTTACTCGGGCAGAAGGGAGGGATTCTACGAGCAGTACTTC,TRBJ2-7,TRBV6-2/TRBV6-3,-,TRBD2
CASSFPEGYGYTF,TGTGCCAGCAGCTTCCCGGAGGGCTATGGCTACACCTTC,TRBJ1-2,TRBV5-5,-,-
CASSLTGLNTGELFF,TGTGCCAGCAGCTTGACGGGATTGAACACCGGGGAGCTGTTTTTT,TRBJ2-2,TRBV5-6,-,-
CASSLDRGGTEAFF,TGTGCCAGCAGCTTGGACAGGGGCGGGACTGAAGCTTTCTTT,TRBJ1-1,TRBV5-4,-,TRBD1
CASTEVQGNYGYTF,TGTGCCAGCACCGAGGTACAGGGAAATTATGGCTACACCTTC,TRBJ1-2,TRBV21-1,-,-
CASSRGLQETQYF,TGTGCCAGCAGCCGGGGACTACAAGAGACCCAGTACTTC,TRBJ2-5,TRBV7-9,few,TRBD2
CASSFTLSSYNEQFF,TGTGCCAGCAGCTTTACCCTGAGCTCCTACAATGAGCAGTTCTTC,TRBJ2-1,TRBV7-2,once,-
CASSRGTGDTGELFF,TGTGCCAGCTCGCGCGGGACAGGGGATACCGGGGAGCTGTTTTTT,TRBJ2-2,TRBV18,-,TRBD1
CASSPIRSSEAFF,TGTGCCAGCAGTCCTATAAGGAGCAGTGAAGCTTTCTTT,TRBJ1-1,TRBV6-5,-,-
CASRFGLARTDTQYF,TGCGCCAGCAGATTCGGACTAGCCCGCACAGATACGCAGTATTTT,TRBJ2-3,TRBV5-1,-,TRBD2
CASSQGDSANYGYTF,TGCGCCAGCAGCCAAGGGGACAGCGCTAACTATGGCTACACCTTC,TRBJ1-2,TRBV4-3,few,TRBD1
CASRPHKGAGANTDTQYF,TGTGCCAGCAGACCCCATAAAGGGGCGGGGGCAAACACAGATACGCAGTATTTT,TRBJ2-3,TRBV2,-,-
CASSQSRVGEQFF,TGTGCCAGCAGCCAATCGCGGGTGGGGGAGCAGTTCTTC,TRBJ2-1,TRBV16,-,-
CASSPRPSFRPQGFGYTF,TGTGCCAGCAGCCCCCGTCCTAGTTTTCGACCTCAGGGTTTTGGCTACACCTTC,TRBJ1-2,TRBV14,once,-
CAITPGQGTEQYF,TGTGCCATCACCCCGGGACAGGGCACCGAGCAGTACTTC,TRBJ2-7,TRBV10-3,-,TRBD1
CATSRTITGDGANQPQHF,TGTGCCACCAGCAGAACAATTACAGGGGACGGGGCCAATCAGCCCCAGCATTTT,TRBJ1-5,TRBV15,-,TRBD1
CASSLEGSGDGYTF,TGTGCCAGCAGCTTGGAGGGCTCAGGGGATGGCTACACCTTC,TRBJ1-2,TRBV5-4,-,-
CASSYSGGLNEKLFF,TGTGCCAGCAGTTACTCCGGGGGTCTTAATGAAAAACTGTTTTTT,TRBJ1-4,TRBV6-2/TRBV6-3,once,-
CASSYEGGGGNTIYF,TGTGCCAGCAGTTACGAGGGAGGAGGTGGAAACACCATATATTTT,TRBJ1-3,TRBV6-5,-,-
CASSYTGGPYNEQFF,TGTGCCAGCAGCTACACAGGGGGTCCCTACAATGAGCAGTTCTTC,TRBJ2-1,TRBV27,-,TRBD1
CASSGGLADYNEQFF,TGTGCCAGCAGCGGAGGACTAGCGGACTACAATGAGCAGTTCTTC,TRBJ2-1,TRBV5-5,-,TRBD2
CASSQDLSGGGHEQYF,TGCGCCAGCAGCCAAGATCTTAGCGGGGGGGGGCACGAGCAGTACTTC,TRBJ2-7,TRBV4-3,once,TRBD2
CASSDSGVDTQYF,TGTGCCAGCAGCGATAGCGGGGTAGATACGCAGTATTTT,TRBJ2-3,TRBV6-5,-,TRBD2
CASSPRTRGELFF,TGTGCCAGTAGCCCGAGGACTCGGGGGGAGCTGTTTTTT,TRBJ2-2,TRBV19,-,-
CASSLRDSSYEQYF,TGTGCCAGCAGTTTGCGGGACAGCTCCTACGAGCAGTACTTC,TRBJ2-7,TRBV7-2,-,-